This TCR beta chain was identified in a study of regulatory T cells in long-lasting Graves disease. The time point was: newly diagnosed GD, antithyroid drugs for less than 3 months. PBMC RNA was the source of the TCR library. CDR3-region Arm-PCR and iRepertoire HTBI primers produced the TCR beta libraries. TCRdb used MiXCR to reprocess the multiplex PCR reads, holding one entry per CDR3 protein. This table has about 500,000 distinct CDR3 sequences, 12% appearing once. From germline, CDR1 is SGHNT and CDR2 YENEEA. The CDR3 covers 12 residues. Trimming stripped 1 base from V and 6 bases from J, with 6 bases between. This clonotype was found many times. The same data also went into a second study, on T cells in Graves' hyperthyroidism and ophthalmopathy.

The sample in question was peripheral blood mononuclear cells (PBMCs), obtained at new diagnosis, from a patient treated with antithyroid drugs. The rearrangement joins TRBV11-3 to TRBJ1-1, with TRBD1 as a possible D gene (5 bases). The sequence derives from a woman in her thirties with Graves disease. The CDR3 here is CASSLAGPEAFF. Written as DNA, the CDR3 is TGTGCCAGCAGCTTAGCGGGACCTGAAGCTTTCTTT.